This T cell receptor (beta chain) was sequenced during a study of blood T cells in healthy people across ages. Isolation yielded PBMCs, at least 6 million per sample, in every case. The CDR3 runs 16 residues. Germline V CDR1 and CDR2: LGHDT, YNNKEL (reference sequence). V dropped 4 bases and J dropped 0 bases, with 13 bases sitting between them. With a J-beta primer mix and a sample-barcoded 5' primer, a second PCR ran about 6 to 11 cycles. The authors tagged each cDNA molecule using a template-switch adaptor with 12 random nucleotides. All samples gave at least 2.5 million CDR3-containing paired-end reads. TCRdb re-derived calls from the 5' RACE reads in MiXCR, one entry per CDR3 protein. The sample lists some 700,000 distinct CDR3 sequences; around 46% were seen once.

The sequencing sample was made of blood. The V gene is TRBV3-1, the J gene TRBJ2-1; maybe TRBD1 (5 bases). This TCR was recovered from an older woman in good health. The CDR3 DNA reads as TGTGCCAGCAGCCCGACAGAAAGAACCTCCTACAATGAGCAGTTCTTC. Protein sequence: CASSPTERTSYNEQFF.